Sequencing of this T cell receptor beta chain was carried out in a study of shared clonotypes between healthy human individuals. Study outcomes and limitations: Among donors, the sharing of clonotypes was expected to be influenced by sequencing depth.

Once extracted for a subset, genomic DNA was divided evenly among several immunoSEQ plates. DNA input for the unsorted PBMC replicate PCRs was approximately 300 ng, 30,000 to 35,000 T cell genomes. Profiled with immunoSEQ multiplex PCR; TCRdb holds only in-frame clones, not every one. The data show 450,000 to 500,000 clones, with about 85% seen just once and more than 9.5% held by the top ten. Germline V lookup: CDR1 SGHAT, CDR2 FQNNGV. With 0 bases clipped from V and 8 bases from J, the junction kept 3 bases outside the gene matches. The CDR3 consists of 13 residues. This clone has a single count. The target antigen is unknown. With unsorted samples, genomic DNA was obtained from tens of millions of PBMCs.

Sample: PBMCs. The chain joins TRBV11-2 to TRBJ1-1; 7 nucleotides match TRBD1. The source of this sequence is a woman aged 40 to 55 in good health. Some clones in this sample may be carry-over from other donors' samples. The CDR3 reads CASSLDPDREAFF. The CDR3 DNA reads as TGTGCCAGCAGCTTAGATCCGGACAGGGAAGCTTTCTTT.